Presented here are 4 T cell receptor beta chains from one specimen sequenced in a study of blood T cells in healthy people across ages. Then a second PCR, running roughly 7 to 11 cycles, was carried out with a sample-barcoded 5' primer and a J-beta primer mix. One entry per CDR3 protein, called by TCRdb with MiXCR from the 5' RACE reads. Of hundreds of thousands of distinct CDR3 sequences in the sample, about half were seen once. Material for sequencing was blood. The receptor set was obtained from a woman aged 60 to 75 in good health.

This chain joins TRBV3-1 and TRBJ2-3, with TRBD2 matching over 7 bases. There are 15 residues in the CDR3. V was clipped by 7 bases and J by 9 bases; unmatched bases: 16. Germline V gene data show CDR1 as LGHDT and CDR2 as YNNKEL (reference sequence). CDR3 region: CASTIRAGAGGTQYF. CDR3 nucleotide sequence: TGTGCCAGCACTATCCGGGCGGGAGCCGGAGGAACGCAGTATTTT.

This clonotype was found many times. V usage is TRBV12-3 or TRBV12-4 and J usage is TRBJ2-7, with 7 bases that match TRBD1. This CDR3 comprises 16 residues. V shed 5 bases and J 5 bases; nucleotides not matched to a gene: 15. The chain's CDR3 is CASSQRWTGVYDEQYF. CDR3 DNA sequence: TGTGCCAGCAGTCAGCGATGGACAGGTGTCTACGACGAGCAGTACTTC.

The chain carries TRBV7-2 and TRBJ2-3; 7 bases are a match to TRBD2. Looked up from germline, CDR1 is SGHTA and CDR2 is FQGNSA. The CDR3 has 16 residues. The V gene end was trimmed by 2 bases and the J gene end by 2 bases; junction bases not matched to a gene: 7. The CDR3 nucleotides are TGTGCCAGCAGCTTATTGGCGGGAGCGGACACAGATACGCAGTATTTT. Protein: CASSLLAGADTDTQYF.

This clonotype was counted ten times or more. The V and J genes are TRBV7-2 and TRBJ2-7; TRBD2 matches at 7 bases. This CDR3 spans 15 amino acids. Losses at the gene ends were 5 bases for V and 2 bases for J; bases not matched to a gene: 9. Germline CDR1 SGHTA, CDR2 FQGNSA. DNA of the CDR3: TGTGCCAGCAGCCCTTCTGGCGGGACTACCTACGAGCAGTACTTC. Its protein is CASSPSGGTTYEQYF. Looking up the rest from reference TRBV7-2 and TRBJ2-7 gives the full variable domain: GAGVSQSPSNKVTEKGKDVELRCDPISGHTALYWYRQSLGQGLEFLIYFQGNSAPDKSGLPSDRFSAERTGGSVSTLTIQRTQQEDSAVYLCASSPSGGTTYEQYFGPGTRLTVT.